The T cell receptor (beta chain) under discussion was sequenced for a study of cytomegalovirus exposure and HLA in healthy donors. Germline assignment: CDR1 SGHDT and CDR2 YYEEEE. The CDR3 totals 14 residues. Among the donors, all were healthy bone marrow donors. In the PCR, 60 Vbeta and 13 Jbeta primers were used. Generated by immunoSEQ multiplex PCR, the TCRdb table keeps only in-frame clones and is missing some. The top ten hold about 9.2% of the sample, which has 95,000 to 150,000 clones, about 80% seen once. Comments on this clone: The antigen is undetermined.

General study findings and limits: In a later analysis, CMV-associated beta chains were mostly HLA-associated, it appeared. The classifier reportedly diagnosed cytomegalovirus status with high specificity and sensitivity. Most TCR sequences were rare, but some public TCRs occurred in many donors.

This clonotype was obtained from a man in his thirties or forties in good health and CMV-seropositive. The sample taken for sequencing was PBMCs. This chain connects TRBV5-6 to TRBJ2-5; 8 bases line up with TRBD2. Gene TRBJ2-7 matches the end of the DNA better, so the J call may be wrong. CDR3 loop: CASSLAGGLYEQYF. DNA for the CDR3: TGTGCCAGCAGCTTGGCGGGGGGGCTTTACGAGCAGTACTTC.